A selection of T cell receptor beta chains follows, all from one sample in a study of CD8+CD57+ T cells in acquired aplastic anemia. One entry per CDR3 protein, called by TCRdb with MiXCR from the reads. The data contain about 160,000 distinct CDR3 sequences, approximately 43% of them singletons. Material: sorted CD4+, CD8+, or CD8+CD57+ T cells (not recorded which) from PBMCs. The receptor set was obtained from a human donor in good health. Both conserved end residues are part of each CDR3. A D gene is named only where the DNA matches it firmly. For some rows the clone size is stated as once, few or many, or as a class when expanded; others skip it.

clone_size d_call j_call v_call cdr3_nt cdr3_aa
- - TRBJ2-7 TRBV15 TGTGCCACCAGCAGAGATGTAGGGGGCTACGAGCAGTACTTC CATSRDVGGYEQYF
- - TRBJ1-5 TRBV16 TGTGCCAGCAGCCAACCAGGAGGTCAGCCCCAGCATTTT CASSQPGGQPQHF
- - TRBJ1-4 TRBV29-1 TGCAGCGTTCGACAACCCTCAGTTGAAAAACTGTTTTTT CSVRQPSVEKLFF
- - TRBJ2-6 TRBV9 TGTGCCAGCAGCGTGTCCTCCGGGACACCGGCTATGGTTGGGGCCAACGTCCTGACTTTC CASSVSSGTPAMVGANVLTF
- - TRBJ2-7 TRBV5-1 TGCGCCAGCAGCTTGGGACAGAACAACGAGCAGTACTTC CASSLGQNNEQYF
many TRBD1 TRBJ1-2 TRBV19 TGTGCCAGTACCTTAACCGGGACAGGGGTGAACTATGGCTACACCTTC CASTLTGTGVNYGYTF
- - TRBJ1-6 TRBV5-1 TGCGCCAGCAGCTCGGACAGAAGCTCCTATAATTCACCCCTCCACTTT CASSSDRSSYNSPLHF
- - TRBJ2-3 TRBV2 TGCGCCGGCAGTGATGGGACAAATACCGTCACAGATACGCAGTATTTT CAGSDGTNTVTDTQYF
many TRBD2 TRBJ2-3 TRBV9 TGTGCCAGCAGCGTAGTCGGGGGGGCAGATACGCAGTATTTT CASSVVGGADTQYF
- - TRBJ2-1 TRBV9 TGTGCCAGCAGCGTAGGGTTTGGGACTTCCGTTGATGAGCAGTTCTTC CASSVGFGTSVDEQFF
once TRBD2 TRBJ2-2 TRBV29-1 TGCAGCGTTGCGGCTAGCGGGAGGGACACCGGGGAGCTGTTTTTT CSVAASGRDTGELFF
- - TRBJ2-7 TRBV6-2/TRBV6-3 TGTGCCAGCAGTTACTCGTACGAGGGGGGCCACGAGCAGTACTTC CASSYSYEGGHEQYF
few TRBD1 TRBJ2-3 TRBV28 TGTGCCAGCAGTAAATGGACAGGGCGGACCACAGATACGCAGTATTTT CASSKWTGRTTDTQYF
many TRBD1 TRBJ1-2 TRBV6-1 TGTGCCAGCAGCCTAGACAGGGATGGCTATGGCTACACCTTC CASSLDRDGYGYTF
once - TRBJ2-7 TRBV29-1 TGCAGCGTCGGGGCAACCTACGAGCAGTACTTC CSVGATYEQYF
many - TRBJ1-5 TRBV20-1 TGCAGTGCCGCCACAATGGGGGACAATCAGCCCCAGCATTTT CSAATMGDNQPQHF
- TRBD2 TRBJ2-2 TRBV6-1 TGTGCCAGCAGTGAAGGACTAGCGGGAGCCGGGGAGCTGTTTTTT CASSEGLAGAGELFF
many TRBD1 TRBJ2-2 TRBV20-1 TGCAGTGGGAGGACAGGGGACTTTACCGGGGAGCTGTTTTTT CSGRTGDFTGELFF
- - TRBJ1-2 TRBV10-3 TGTGCCATCAGACCAGGACTCGCCGACTATGGCTACACCTTC CAIRPGLADYGYTF
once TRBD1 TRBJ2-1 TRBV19 TGTGCCAGTAGGACAGGGCAACTGAATGAGCAGTTCTTC CASRTGQLNEQFF
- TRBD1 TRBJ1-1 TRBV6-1 TGTGCCAGCGGATATACAGGGGGCAACGAAGCTTTCTTT CASGYTGGNEAFF
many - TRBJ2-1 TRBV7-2 TGTGCCAGCAGCCTCCAGAGGTCCAATGAGCAGTTCTTC CASSLQRSNEQFF
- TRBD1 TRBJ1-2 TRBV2 TGTGCCAGCAGTGCGGTCAGGGGGAATGGCTACACCTTC CASSAVRGNGYTF
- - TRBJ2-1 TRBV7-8 TGTGCCAGCAGCTTAGCGATCGATGAGCAGTTCTTC CASSLAIDEQFF
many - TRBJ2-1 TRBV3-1 TGTGCCAGCAGCCAAGATAAGACCTTTTCGAGGCAGTTCTTC CASSQDKTFSRQFF
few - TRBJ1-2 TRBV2 TGTGCCAGCAGTCGGAACAGCAGGTTTAACTATGGCTACACCTTC CASSRNSRFNYGYTF